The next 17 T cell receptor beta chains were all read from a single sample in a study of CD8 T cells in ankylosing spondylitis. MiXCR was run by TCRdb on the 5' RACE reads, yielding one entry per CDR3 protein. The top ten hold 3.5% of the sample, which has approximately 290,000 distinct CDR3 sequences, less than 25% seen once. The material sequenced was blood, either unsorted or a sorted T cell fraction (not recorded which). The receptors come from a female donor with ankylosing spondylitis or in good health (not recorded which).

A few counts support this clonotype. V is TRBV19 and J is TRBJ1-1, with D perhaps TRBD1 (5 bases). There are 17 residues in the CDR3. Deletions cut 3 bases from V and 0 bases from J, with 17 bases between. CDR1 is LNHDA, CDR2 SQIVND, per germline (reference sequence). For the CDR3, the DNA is TGTGCCAGTAGTATGGGTTCGGGACCGCTCATGAACACTGAAGCTTTCTTT. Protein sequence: CASSMGSGPLMNTEAFF. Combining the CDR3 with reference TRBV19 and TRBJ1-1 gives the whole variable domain DGGITQSPKYLFRKEGQNVTLSCEQNLNHDAMYWYRQDPGQGLRLIYYSQIVNDFQKGDIAEGYSVSREKKESFPLTVTSAQKNPTAFYLCASSMGSGPLMNTEAFFGQGTRLTVV.

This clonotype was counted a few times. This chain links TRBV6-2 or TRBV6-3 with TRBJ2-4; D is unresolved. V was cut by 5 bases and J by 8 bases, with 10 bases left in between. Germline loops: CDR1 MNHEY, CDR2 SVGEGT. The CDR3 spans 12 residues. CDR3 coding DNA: TGTGCCAGCAGTCAAAAGCCCGACATTCAGTACTTC. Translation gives CASSQKPDIQYF.

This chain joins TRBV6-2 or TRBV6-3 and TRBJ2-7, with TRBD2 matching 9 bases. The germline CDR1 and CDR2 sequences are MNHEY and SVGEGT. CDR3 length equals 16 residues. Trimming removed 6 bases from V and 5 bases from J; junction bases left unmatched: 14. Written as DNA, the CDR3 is TGTGCCAGCAGCCGGGGGCTTATCCTAGCGGGAAACGAGCAGTACTTC. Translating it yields CASSRGLILAGNEQYF.

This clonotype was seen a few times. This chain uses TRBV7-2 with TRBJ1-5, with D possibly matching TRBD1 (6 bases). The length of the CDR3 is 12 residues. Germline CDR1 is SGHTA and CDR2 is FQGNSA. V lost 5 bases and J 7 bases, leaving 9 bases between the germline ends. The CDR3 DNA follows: TGTGCCAGCAGCACAGGGCAACAGCCCCAGCATTTT. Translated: CASSTGQQPQHF.

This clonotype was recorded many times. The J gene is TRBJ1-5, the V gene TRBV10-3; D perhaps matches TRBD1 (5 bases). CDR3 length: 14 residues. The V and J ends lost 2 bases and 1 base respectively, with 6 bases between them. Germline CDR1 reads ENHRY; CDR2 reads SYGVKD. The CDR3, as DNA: TGTGCCATCAGTGAGGGACACAGCAATCAGCCCCAGCATTTT. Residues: CAISEGHSNQPQHF.

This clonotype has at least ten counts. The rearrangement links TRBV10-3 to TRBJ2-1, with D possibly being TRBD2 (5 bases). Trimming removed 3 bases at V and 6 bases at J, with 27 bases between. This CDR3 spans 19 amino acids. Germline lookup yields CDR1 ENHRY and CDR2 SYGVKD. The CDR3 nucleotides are TGTGCCATCAGTGATCCATCGAGGGAAAGCATTCGCAAGGGCAATGAGCAGTTCTTC. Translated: CAISDPSRESIRKGNEQFF.

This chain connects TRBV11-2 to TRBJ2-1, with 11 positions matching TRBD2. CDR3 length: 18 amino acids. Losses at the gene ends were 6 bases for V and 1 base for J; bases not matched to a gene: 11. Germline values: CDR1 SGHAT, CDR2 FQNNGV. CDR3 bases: TGTGCCAGCAGTCTCGGGCCTAGCGGGAGGCGATCCTACAATGAGCAGTTCTTC. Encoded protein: CASSLGPSGRRSYNEQFF.

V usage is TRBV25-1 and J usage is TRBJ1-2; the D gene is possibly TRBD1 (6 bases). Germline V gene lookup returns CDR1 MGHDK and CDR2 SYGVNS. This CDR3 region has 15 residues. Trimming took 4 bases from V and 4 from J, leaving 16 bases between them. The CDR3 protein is CASSGFGDTIYGYTF. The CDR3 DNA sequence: TGTGCCAGCAGTGGTTTTGGGGACACCATCTATGGCTACACCTTC.

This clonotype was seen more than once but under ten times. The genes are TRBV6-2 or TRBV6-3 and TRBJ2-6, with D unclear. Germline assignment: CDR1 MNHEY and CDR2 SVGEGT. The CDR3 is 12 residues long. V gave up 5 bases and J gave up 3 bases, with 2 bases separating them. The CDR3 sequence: CASSLGANVLTF. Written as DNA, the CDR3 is TGTGCCAGCAGTCTTGGGGCCAACGTCCTGACTTTC.

The CDR3 sequence: CASSPGQRYGYTF. The CDR3 DNA reads as TGTGCCAGCAGCCCGGGACAGAGGTATGGCTACACCTTC. The chain joins TRBV7-2 to TRBJ1-2; TRBD1 matches at 7 bases. Germline-derived CDR1 and CDR2 are SGHTA and FQGNSA. The J segment lost 5 bases and the V segment lost 5 bases, leaving 5 bases of the junction unmatched. The CDR3 runs to 13 residues.

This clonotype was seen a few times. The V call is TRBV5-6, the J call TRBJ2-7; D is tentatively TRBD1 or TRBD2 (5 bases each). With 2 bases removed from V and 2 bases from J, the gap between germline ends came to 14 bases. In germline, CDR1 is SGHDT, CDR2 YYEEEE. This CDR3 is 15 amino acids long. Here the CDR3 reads CASSLSGTETYEQYF. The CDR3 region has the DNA TGTGCCAGCAGCTTATCCGGGACGGAGACCTACGAGCAGTACTTC.

CDR3: CAISDLGGVETQYF. In nucleotides, the CDR3 is TGTGCCATCAGTGATTTGGGGGGGGTGGAGACCCAGTACTTC. This sequence joins TRBV10-3 and TRBJ2-5, with 7 bases fitting TRBD2. The germline V gene has CDR1 ENHRY and CDR2 SYGVKD. Trimming at V came to 3 bases and at J to 5 bases, leaving 6 bases not matched to a gene. The CDR3 runs to 14 residues.

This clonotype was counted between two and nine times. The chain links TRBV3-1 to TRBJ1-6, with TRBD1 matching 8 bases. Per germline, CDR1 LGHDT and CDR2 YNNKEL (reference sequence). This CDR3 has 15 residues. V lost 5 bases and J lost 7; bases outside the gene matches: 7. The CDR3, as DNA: TGTGCCAGCAGCTCTCGGGACAGGTTAAATTCACCCCTCCACTTT. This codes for CASSSRDRLNSPLHF.

CDR3 bases: TGCAGTGCTAGCGCGGACCCTTACTACGAGCAGTACTTC. As protein: CSASADPYYEQYF. The gene calls are TRBV20-1 and TRBJ2-7, with D unresolved. V was cut by 3 bases and J by 3 bases, with 12 bases left in between. Germline values: CDR1 DFQATT, CDR2 SNEGSKA (reference sequence). This CDR3 spans 13 amino acids.

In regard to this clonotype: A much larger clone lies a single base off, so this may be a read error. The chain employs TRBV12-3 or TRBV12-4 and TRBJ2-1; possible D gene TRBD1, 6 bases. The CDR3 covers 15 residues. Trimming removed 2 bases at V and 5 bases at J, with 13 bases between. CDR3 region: CASSLQGFGHNEQFF. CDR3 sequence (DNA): TGTGCCAGCAGTTTACAGGGGTTCGGCCACAATGAGCAGTTCTTC.

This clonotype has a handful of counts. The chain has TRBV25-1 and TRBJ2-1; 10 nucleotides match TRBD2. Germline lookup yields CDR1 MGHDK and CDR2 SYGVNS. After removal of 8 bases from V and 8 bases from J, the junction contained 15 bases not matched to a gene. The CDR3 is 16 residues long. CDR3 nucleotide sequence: TGTGCCAGCCGGGGGACTAGCGTCTTACAAACGGATGAGCAGTTCTTC. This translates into CASRGTSVLQTDEQFF.

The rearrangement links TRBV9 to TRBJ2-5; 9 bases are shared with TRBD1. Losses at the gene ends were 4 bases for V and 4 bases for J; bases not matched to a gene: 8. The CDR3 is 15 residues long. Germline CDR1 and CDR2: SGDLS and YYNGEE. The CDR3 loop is CASSTRGTGPETQYF. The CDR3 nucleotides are TGTGCCAGCAGCACACGCGGGACAGGGCCAGAGACCCAGTACTTC.